A single sample is the source of the 5 T cell receptor beta chains below, sequenced in a study of blood T cell repertoires in COVID-19. TCRdb keeps only in-frame clones here, not all; method: immunoSEQ multiplex PCR. Of about 230,000 clones in the sample, 65% to 90% are singletons; the top ten hold 7.4%. The sequencing sample was made of peripheral blood. These receptors were taken from a woman aged 45-65 years with acute or convalescent COVID-19.

The chain joins TRBV7-2 to TRBJ2-7; D may be TRBD2 (5 bases). Germline V gene sequence: CDR1 SGHTA, CDR2 FQGNSA. The CDR3 spans 12 residues. V shed 1 base and J shed 6 bases, with 7 bases lying between them. CDR3 residues: CASSLVEGEQYF. As DNA, the CDR3 is TGTGCCAGCAGCTTAGTAGAGGGCGAGCAGTACTTC.

In its sample, this clone was seen a few times. The chain has TRBV27 and TRBJ1-6; TRBD1 agrees at 8 bases. The V gene end was trimmed by 0 bases and the J gene end by 7 bases; junction bases not matched to a gene: 2. The CDR3 totals 15 residues. Germline assignment: CDR1 MNHEY and CDR2 SMNVEV (reference sequence). CDR3 region: CASSLSDRGNSPLHF. The CDR3 nucleotides read TGTGCCAGCAGTTTATCCGACAGGGGAAATTCACCCCTCCACTTT.

V is TRBV11-2 and J is TRBJ2-2; possible D gene TRBD1, 6 bases. Per germline, CDR1 SGHAT and CDR2 FQNNGV. Trimming removed 1 base at V and 2 bases at J, with 11 bases between. The length of the CDR3 is 16 residues. The chain's CDR3 is CASSLAGVFNTGELFF. The CDR3 coding sequence is TGTGCCAGCAGCTTAGCAGGGGTTTTTAACACCGGGGAGCTGTTTTTT.

The rearrangement uses TRBV19 and TRBJ2-2; 7 nucleotides align to TRBD1. Germline loops: CDR1 LNHDA, CDR2 SQIVND (reference sequence). The CDR3 runs 16 residues. Unmatched junction bases numbered 8, after V lost 1 base and J lost 6 bases. Here the CDR3 DNA reads TGTGCCAGTAGTATAGCACCATGGACAGGCCCCGGGGAGCTGTTTTTT. Protein product: CASSIAPWTGPGELFF.

This chain links TRBV24-1 with TRBJ1-5, with 9 nucleotides matching TRBD1. This CDR3 has 15 amino acids. The germline gives CDR1 KGHDR, CDR2 SFDVKD. Losses at the gene ends were 7 bases for V and 6 bases for J; bases not matched to a gene: 9. The CDR3 nucleotides are TGTGCCACCAGCGCTGGGGACAGGGATAGTCAGCCCCAGCATTTT. It encodes CATSAGDRDSQPQHF.